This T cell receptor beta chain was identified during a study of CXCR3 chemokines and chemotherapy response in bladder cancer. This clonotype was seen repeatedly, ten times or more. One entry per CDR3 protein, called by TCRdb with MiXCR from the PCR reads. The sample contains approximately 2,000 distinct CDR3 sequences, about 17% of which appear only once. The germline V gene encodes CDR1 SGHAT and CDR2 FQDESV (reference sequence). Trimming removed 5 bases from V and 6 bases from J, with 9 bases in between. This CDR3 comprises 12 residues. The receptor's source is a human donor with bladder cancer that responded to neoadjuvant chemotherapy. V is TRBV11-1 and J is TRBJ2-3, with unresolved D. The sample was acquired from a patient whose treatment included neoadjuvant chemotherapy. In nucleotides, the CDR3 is TGTGCCAGCAGCGTTGAGGTGGATACGCAGTATTTT. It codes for CASSVEVDTQYF. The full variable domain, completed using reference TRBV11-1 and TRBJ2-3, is EAEVAQSPRYKITEKSQAVAFWCDPISGHATLYWYRQILGQGPELLVQFQDESVVDDSQLPKDRFSAERLKGVDSTLKIQPAELGDSAMYLCASSVEVDTQYFGPGTRLTVL.